The TCR beta chain under discussion was sequenced for a study of cytomegalovirus exposure and HLA in healthy donors. The study, taken as a whole, reports: The authors enumerated some 160 TCR beta chains as linked to cytomegalovirus. A few CMV-associated chains proved CMV antigen-specific in vitro.

Regarding this clone: No antigen is known for it.

Germline trimming cut 3 bases from V and 7 bases from J; bases unmatched to any gene: 8. There are 14 residues in the CDR3. From germline, CDR1 is SGHTS and CDR2 YDEGEE. The donors were members of the validation cohort comprising over 100 subjects, separate from the roughly 670-subject first cohort. The repertoire was sequenced with immunoSEQ multiplex PCR; TCRdb's copy has only in-frame clones and lacks some. The top ten clones hold 0.83% of a sample with hundreds of thousands of clones, approximately 90% of them seen once. The origin of this receptor is a woman under 30 in good health and CMV-seronegative. The chain joins TRBV5-8 to TRBJ1-1; 8 nucleotides align to TRBD1. Sequenced input: PBMCs. CDR3 in amino acids: CASSSDRGGHEAFF. The DNA for the CDR3 is TGTGCCAGCAGCTCCGACAGGGGCGGCCATGAAGCTTTCTTT.